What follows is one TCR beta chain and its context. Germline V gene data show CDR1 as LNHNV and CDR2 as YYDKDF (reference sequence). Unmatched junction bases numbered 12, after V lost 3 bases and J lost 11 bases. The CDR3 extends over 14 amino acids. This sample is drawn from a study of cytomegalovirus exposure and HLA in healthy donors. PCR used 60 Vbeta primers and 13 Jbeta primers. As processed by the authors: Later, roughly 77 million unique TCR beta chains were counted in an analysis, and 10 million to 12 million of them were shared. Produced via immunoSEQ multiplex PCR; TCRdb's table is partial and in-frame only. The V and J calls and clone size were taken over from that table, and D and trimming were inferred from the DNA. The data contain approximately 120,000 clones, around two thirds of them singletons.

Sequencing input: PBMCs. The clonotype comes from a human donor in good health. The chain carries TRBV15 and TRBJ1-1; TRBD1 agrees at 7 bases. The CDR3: CATSRGDRQKDAFF. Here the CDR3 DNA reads TGTGCCACCAGCAGGGGGGACAGACAAAAGGATGCTTTCTTT.